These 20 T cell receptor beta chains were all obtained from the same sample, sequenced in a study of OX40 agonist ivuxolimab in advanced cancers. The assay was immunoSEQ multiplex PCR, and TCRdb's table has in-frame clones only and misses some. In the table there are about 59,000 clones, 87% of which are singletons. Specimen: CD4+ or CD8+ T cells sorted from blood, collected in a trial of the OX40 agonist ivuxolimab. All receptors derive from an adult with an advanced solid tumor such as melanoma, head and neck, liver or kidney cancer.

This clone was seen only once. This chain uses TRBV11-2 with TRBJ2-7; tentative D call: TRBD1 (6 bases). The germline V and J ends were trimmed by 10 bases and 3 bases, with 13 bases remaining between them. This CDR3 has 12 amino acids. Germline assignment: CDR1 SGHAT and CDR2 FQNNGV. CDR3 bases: TGTGCCAAGTCATACAGGGTCTACGAGCAGTACTTC. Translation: CAKSYRVYEQYF.

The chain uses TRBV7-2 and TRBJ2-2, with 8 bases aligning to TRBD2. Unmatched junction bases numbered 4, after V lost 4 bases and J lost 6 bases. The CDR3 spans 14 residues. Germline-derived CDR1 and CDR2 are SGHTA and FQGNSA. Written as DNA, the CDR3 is TGTGCCAGCAGCTCCTCACTAGCGGCCGGGGAGCTGTTTTTT. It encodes CASSSSLAAGELFF. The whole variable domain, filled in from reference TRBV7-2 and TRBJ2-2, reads GAGVSQSPSNKVTEKGKDVELRCDPISGHTALYWYRQSLGQGLEFLIYFQGNSAPDKSGLPSDRFSAERTGGSVSTLTIQRTQQEDSAVYLCASSSSLAAGELFFGEGSRLTVL.

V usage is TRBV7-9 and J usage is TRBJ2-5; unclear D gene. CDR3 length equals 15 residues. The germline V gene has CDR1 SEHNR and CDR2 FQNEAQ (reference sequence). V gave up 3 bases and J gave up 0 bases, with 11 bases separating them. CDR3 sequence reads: CASSFRRAYQETQYF. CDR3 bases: TGTGCCAGCAGCTTTAGAAGAGCGTACCAAGAGACCCAGTACTTC.

CDR3 nucleotides: TGCAGCGCCCTAGGGGGGGGGCAAAGCTCCTACAATGAGCAGTTCTTC. Translation gives CSALGGGQSSYNEQFF. This chain connects TRBV29-1 to TRBJ2-1; a possible D gene is TRBD2 (7 bases). Germline assignment: CDR1 SQVTM and CDR2 ANQGSEA. V lost 7 bases and J 0 bases, leaving 19 bases between the germline ends. The CDR3 consists of 16 residues.

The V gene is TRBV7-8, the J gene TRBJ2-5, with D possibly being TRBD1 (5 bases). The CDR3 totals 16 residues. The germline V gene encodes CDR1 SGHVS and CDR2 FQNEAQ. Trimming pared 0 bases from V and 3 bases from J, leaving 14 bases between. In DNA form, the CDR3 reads TGTGCCAGCAGCTTAGCGCTTATAGGGGCGAAAGAGACCCAGTACTTC. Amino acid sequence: CASSLALIGAKETQYF. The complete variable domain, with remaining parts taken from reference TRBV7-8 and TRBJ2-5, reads GAGVSQSPRYKVAKRGQDVALRCDPISGHVSLFWYQQALGQGPEFLTYFQNEAQLDKSGLPSDRFFAERPEGSVSTLKIQRTQQEDSAVYLCASSLALIGAKETQYFGPGTRLLVL.

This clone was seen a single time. The CDR3 reads CASSLIRQEAFF. The CDR3 region has the DNA TGTGCCAGCAGCTTAATTCGACAGGAAGCTTTCTTT. This chain uses TRBV11-2 with TRBJ1-1; perhaps TRBD1 as D (5 bases). V gave up 2 bases and J gave up 8 bases, with 9 bases separating them. The CDR3 loop spans 12 amino acids. CDR1 and CDR2 from the germline V gene are SGHAT and FQNNGV.

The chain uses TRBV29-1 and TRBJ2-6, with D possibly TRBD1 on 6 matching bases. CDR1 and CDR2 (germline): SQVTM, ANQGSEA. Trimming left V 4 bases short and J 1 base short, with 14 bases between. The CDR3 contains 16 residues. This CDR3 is CSVVSRGRSGANVLTF. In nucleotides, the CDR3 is TGCAGCGTTGTTAGCAGGGGCAGGTCTGGGGCCAACGTCCTGACTTTC.

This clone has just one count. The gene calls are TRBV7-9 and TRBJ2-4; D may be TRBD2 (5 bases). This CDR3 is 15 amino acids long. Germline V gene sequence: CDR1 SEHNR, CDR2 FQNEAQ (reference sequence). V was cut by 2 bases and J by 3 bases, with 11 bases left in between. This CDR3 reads CASSLMGSGKNIQYF. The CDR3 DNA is TGTGCCAGCAGCTTAATGGGGAGTGGCAAAAACATTCAGTACTTC.

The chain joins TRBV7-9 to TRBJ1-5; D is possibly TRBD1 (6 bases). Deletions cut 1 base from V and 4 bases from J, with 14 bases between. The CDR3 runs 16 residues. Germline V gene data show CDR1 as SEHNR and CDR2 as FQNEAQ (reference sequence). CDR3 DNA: TGTGCCAGCAGCTTAGGTGCCGGGGGGCGTAATCAGCCCCAGCATTTT. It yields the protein CASSLGAGGRNQPQHF.

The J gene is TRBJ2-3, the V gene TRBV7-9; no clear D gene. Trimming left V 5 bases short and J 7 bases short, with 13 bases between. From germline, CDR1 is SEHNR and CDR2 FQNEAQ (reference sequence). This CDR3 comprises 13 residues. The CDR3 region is CASSQQLGYTQYF. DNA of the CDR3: TGTGCCAGCAGCCAACAGCTGGGGTATACGCAGTATTTT. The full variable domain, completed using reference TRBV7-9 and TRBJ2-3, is DTGVSQNPRHKITKRGQNVTFRCDPISEHNRLYWYRQTLGQGPEFLTYFQNEAQLEKSRLLSDRFSAERPKGSFSTLEIQRTEQGDSAMYLCASSQQLGYTQYFGPGTRLTVL.

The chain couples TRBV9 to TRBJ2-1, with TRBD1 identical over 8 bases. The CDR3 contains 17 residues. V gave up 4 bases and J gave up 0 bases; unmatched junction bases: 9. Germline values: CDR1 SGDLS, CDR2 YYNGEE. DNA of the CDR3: TGTGCCAGCAGCCCCCTCGGCGGGACAGGCTCCTACAATGAGCAGTTCTTC. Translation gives CASSPLGGTGSYNEQFF. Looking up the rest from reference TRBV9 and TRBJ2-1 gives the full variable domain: DSGVTQTPKHLITATGQRVTLRCSPRSGDLSVYWYQQSLDQGLQFLIQYYNGEERAKGNILERFSAQQFPDLHSELNLSSLELGDSALYFCASSPLGGTGSYNEQFFGPGTRLTVL.

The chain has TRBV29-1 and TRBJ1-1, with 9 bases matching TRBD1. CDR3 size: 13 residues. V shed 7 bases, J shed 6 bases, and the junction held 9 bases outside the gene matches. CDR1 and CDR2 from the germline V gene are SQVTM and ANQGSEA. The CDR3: CSATGQGDAEAFF. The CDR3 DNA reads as TGCAGCGCCACGGGACAGGGTGACGCTGAAGCTTTCTTT.

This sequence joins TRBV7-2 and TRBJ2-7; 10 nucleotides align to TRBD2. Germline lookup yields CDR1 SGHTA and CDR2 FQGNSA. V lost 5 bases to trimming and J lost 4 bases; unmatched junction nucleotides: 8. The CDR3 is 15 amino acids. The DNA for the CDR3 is TGTGCCAGCAGCCCCCGGCTAGCGGGAGCTTACGAGCAGTACTTC. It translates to CASSPRLAGAYEQYF.

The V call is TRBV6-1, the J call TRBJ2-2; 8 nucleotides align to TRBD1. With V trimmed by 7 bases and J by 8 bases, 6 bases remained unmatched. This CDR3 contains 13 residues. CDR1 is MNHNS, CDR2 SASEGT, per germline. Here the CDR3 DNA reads TGTGCCAGCAAACAGGGGGGAATAGGGGAGCTGTTTTTT. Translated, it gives CASKQGGIGELFF.

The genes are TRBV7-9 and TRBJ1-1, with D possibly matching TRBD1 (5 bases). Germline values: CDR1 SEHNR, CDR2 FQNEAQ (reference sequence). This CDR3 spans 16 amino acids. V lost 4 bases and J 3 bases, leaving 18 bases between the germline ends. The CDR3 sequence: CASSWSRGFRYTEAFF. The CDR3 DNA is TGTGCCAGCAGCTGGAGTCGGGGGTTCCGGTACACTGAAGCTTTCTTT. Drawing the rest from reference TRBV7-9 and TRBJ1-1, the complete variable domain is DTGVSQNPRHKITKRGQNVTFRCDPISEHNRLYWYRQTLGQGPEFLTYFQNEAQLEKSRLLSDRFSAERPKGSFSTLEIQRTEQGDSAMYLCASSWSRGFRYTEAFFGQGTRLTVV.

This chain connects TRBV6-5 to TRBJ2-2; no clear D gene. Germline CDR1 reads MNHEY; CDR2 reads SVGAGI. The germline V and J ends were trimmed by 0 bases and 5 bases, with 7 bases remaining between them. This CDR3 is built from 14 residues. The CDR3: CASSYSRLTGELFF. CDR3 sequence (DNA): TGTGCCAGCAGTTACTCGCGGCTAACCGGGGAGCTGTTTTTT.

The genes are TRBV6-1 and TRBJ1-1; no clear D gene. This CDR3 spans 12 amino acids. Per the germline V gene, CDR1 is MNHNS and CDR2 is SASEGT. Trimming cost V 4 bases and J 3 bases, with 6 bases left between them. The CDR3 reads CASSGLYTEAFF. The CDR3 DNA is TGTGCCAGCAGTGGACTATACACTGAAGCTTTCTTT.

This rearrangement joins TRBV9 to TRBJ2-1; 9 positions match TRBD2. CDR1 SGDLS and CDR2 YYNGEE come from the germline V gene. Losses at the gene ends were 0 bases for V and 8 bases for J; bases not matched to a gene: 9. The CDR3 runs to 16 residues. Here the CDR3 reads CASSVEPSGIQDEQFF. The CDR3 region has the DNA TGTGCCAGCAGCGTAGAGCCTAGCGGGATCCAAGATGAGCAGTTCTTC.

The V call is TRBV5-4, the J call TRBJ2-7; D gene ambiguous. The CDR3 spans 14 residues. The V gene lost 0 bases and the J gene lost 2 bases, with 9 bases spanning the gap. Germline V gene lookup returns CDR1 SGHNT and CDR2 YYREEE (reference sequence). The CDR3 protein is CASSLGTAPYEQYF. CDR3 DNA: TGTGCCAGCAGCTTGGGGACGGCTCCCTACGAGCAGTACTTC.

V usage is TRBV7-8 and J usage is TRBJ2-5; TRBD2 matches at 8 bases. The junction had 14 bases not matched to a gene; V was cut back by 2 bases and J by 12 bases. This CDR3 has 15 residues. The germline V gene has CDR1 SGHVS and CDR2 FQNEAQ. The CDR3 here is CASSLFRTSRYIEYF. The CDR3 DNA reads TGTGCCAGCAGCTTATTTCGGACTAGCCGGTACATCGAGTACTTC.